This T cell receptor beta chain was recorded in a study of cytomegalovirus exposure and HLA in healthy donors. Both 60 Vbeta primers and 13 Jbeta primers went into the PCR. Measured with immunoSEQ multiplex PCR; TCRdb has only the in-frame clones, and not every one. The sample contains around 72,000 clones, about 80% of which appear only once. CDR3 length equals 16 residues. Germline CDR1 reads SGHNT; CDR2 reads YYREEE (reference sequence). Trimming took 4 bases from V and 7 from J, leaving 23 bases between them. Comments on this clone: As yet, its antigen is unknown.

Study-wide results and limits: Versus the approximately 720-donor mean, an Asian-associated ancestry cluster reportedly showed fewer N-insertions in a later analysis. HLA alleles showed associations with about 17,000 TCR beta sequences in a later analysis, at a 0.05 false discovery rate. Productive rates of about 87% or about 30% were seen for most TCR beta V segments in an earlier analysis.

Sequencing was performed on PBMCs. The receptor was isolated from a man aged 50-59 years in good health and CMV-seronegative. The genes are TRBV5-4 and TRBJ1-2, with a possible D match to TRBD1 (5 bases). The CDR3 nucleotides are TGTGCCAGCAGCGAAAAAGCCCCGGGGGGGGTCAGTGGCTACACCTTC. Its protein is CASSEKAPGGVSGYTF.